This entry lists 26 T cell receptor beta chains sequenced from one sample in a study of siplizumab effects on memory and regulatory T cells. The data were produced by immunoSEQ multiplex PCR, yet TCRdb's version contains in-frame clones alone and is incomplete. This sample has 97,000 or so clones; about 94% occur once, and the top ten carry 0.9% to 1.3%. Sequencing was performed on CD4+ T cells sorted from blood. The receptors originated from a human donor in good health.

The V and J genes are TRBV19 and TRBJ2-7; weak D call: TRBD1 (6 bases). The CDR3 length is 14 residues. Germline loops: CDR1 LNHDA, CDR2 SQIVND (reference sequence). Trimming pared 4 bases from V and 3 bases from J, leaving 13 bases between. CDR3 nucleotide sequence: TGTGCCAGTAGTAGGGGGCGAAGTGTCTACGAGCAGTACTTC. Protein sequence: CASSRGRSVYEQYF.

The J gene is TRBJ2-5, the V gene TRBV11-3; the match to TRBD2 covers 14 bases. Germline lookup yields CDR1 SGHNT and CDR2 YENEEA. There are 18 residues in the CDR3. Unmatched junction bases numbered 8, after V lost 3 bases and J lost 2 bases. The CDR3 is CASSLSGTSGSLQETQYF. CDR3 nucleotides: TGTGCCAGCAGCTTGAGCGGGACTAGCGGGAGTCTACAAGAGACCCAGTACTTC. Using reference TRBV11-3 and TRBJ2-5 for the parts outside the CDR3, the full variable domain is EAGVVQSPRYKIIEKKQPVAFWCNPISGHNTLYWYLQNLGQGPELLIRYENEEAVDDSQLPKDRFSAERLKGVDSTLKIQPAELGDSAVYLCASSLSGTSGSLQETQYFGPGTRLLVL.

The chain employs TRBV30 and TRBJ2-7, with TRBD1 matching over 11 bases. The germline V gene has CDR1 GTSNPN and CDR2 SVGIG (reference sequence). V was clipped by 6 bases and J by 6 bases; unmatched bases: 10. The CDR3 loop spans 14 amino acids. The CDR3 here is CACRTGGSGGEQYF. In nucleotides, the CDR3 is TGTGCCTGCCGGACAGGGGGCAGCGGTGGCGAGCAGTACTTC.

The rearrangement joins TRBV4-1 to TRBJ1-2, with 12 bases fitting TRBD1. The germline gives CDR1 MGHRA, CDR2 YSYEKL. The length of the CDR3 is 17 residues. J gave up 4 bases and V 3 bases, and 9 bases lay outside the gene matches. The CDR3 region has the DNA TGCGCCAGCAGCCAGACCCCCGGGACAGGGGGCGGCTATGGCTACACCTTC. This gives the protein CASSQTPGTGGGYGYTF.

The chain couples TRBV5-1 to TRBJ1-1; D gene unclear. Germline V gives CDR1 SGHRS, CDR2 YFSETQ. V was pared by 0 bases and J by 3 bases, with 6 bases between. The CDR3 sequence is 13 residues long. CDR3 in amino acids: CASSLDTDTEAFF. CDR3 in DNA: TGCGCCAGCAGCTTGGACACAGACACTGAAGCTTTCTTT. The variable domain in full, completed from reference TRBV5-1 and TRBJ1-1, reads KAGVTQTPRYLIKTRGQQVTLSCSPISGHRSVSWYQQTPGQGLQFLFEYFSETQRNKGNFPGRFSGRQFSNSRSEMNVSTLELGDSALYLCASSLDTDTEAFFGQGTRLTVV.

The CDR3 loop reads CASSLDGSGASEQYF. The DNA for the CDR3 is TGTGCCAGCAGCTTAGATGGTAGCGGTGCCTCCGAGCAGTACTTC. The genes are TRBV7-9 and TRBJ2-7; possibly TRBD2 for D (6 bases). The CDR3 is 15 amino acids. V was trimmed by 1 base and J by 6 bases, leaving 16 bases between them. CDR1 and CDR2 (germline): SEHNR, FQNEAQ (reference sequence).

This chain links TRBV11-2 with TRBJ2-1; 12 bases agree with TRBD1. CDR3 size: 15 residues. Germline CDR1 is SGHAT and CDR2 is FQNNGV. Trimming at V came to 3 bases and at J to 6 bases, leaving 3 bases not matched to a gene. CDR3 DNA sequence: TGTGCCAGCAGCTTGGGACAGGGGGCGGCCAATGAGCAGTTCTTC. It is translated as CASSLGQGAANEQFF.

The rearrangement uses TRBV10-3 and TRBJ1-3; D is ambiguous. V lost 4 bases, J lost 0 bases, and 10 bases lay in between. Germline CDR1 is ENHRY and CDR2 is SYGVKD. The CDR3 is 15 amino acids. The CDR3 loop reads CAISVGGNSGNTIYF. The CDR3 DNA is TGTGCCATCAGTGTTGGCGGGAACTCTGGAAACACCATATATTTT.

This chain joins TRBV28 and TRBJ1-2; no clear D gene. The CDR3 covers 11 residues. The germline V gene encodes CDR1 MDHEN and CDR2 SYDVKM. Trimming removed 2 bases at V and 8 bases at J, with 6 bases between. Written as DNA, the CDR3 is TGTGCCAGCAGTTTAGGGTGGGGCTACACCTTC. Encoded protein: CASSLGWGYTF.

This chain links TRBV6-1 with TRBJ1-2; 9 bases are a match to TRBD1. This CDR3 comprises 12 residues. Germline lookup yields CDR1 MNHNS and CDR2 SASEGT. J gave up 8 bases and V 8 bases, and 6 bases lay outside the gene matches. The CDR3 protein is CASGGTGFGYTF. The CDR3 DNA follows: TGTGCCAGCGGCGGGACAGGGTTCGGCTACACCTTC.

The chain couples TRBV5-4 to TRBJ2-2, with 8 bases fitting TRBD2. V was clipped by 5 bases and J by 6 bases; unmatched bases: 12. The germline V gene has CDR1 SGHNT and CDR2 YYREEE (reference sequence). CDR3 length equals 16 residues. Here the CDR3 DNA reads TGTGCCAGCAGATATTCGGGACTAGTGTCCGCCGGGGAGCTGTTTTTT. Protein product: CASRYSGLVSAGELFF.

The rearrangement links TRBV29-1 to TRBJ1-2; D gene uncertain. The V end was cut by 3 bases, the J end by 8 bases, with 19 bases between. CDR1 SQVTM and CDR2 ANQGSEA come from the germline V gene. The CDR3 is made up of 14 amino acids. For the CDR3, the DNA is TGCAGCGTTGATTTTCAGGCGAACAACGGGGGCTACACCTTC. As protein: CSVDFQANNGGYTF.

The CDR3 bases are TGTGCCAGCAGCTTAGGGAGGGCTTACGAGCAGTACTTC. It yields the protein CASSLGRAYEQYF. The V and J genes are TRBV11-3 and TRBJ2-7; a possible D gene is TRBD2 (6 bases). The CDR3 totals 13 residues. V gave up 1 base and J gave up 4 bases, with 8 bases separating them. The V gene's germline CDR1 is SGHNT and CDR2 YENEEA.

The J gene is TRBJ1-2, the V gene TRBV7-9; 8 nucleotides line up with TRBD1. The CDR3 has 16 amino acids. The V segment lost 5 bases and the J segment 4 bases; nucleotides outside the gene matches: 12. Germline CDR1 reads SEHNR; CDR2 reads FQNEAQ (reference sequence). CDR3 in DNA: TGTGCCAGCAGCGGAACAACCGGGACAGGCCCCTATGGCTACACCTTC. This sequence encodes CASSGTTGTGPYGYTF. Using reference TRBV7-9 and TRBJ1-2 for the parts outside the CDR3, the full variable domain is DTGVSQNPRHKITKRGQNVTFRCDPISEHNRLYWYRQTLGQGPEFLTYFQNEAQLEKSRLLSDRFSAERPKGSFSTLEIQRTEQGDSAMYLCASSGTTGTGPYGYTFGSGTRLTVV.

This clone turned up a few times. The chain is built from TRBV2 and TRBJ1-5; D gene uncertain. The V gene's germline CDR1 is SNHLY and CDR2 FYNNEI. This CDR3 region has 14 residues. V shed 7 bases and J shed 0 bases, with 10 bases lying between them. The CDR3 DNA sequence: TGTGCCAGCACAGCGGATTATAGCAATCAGCCCCAGCATTTT. Translation: CASTADYSNQPQHF. Full variable domain (remainder filled in from reference TRBV2 and TRBJ1-5): EPEVTQTPSHQVTQMGQEVILRCVPISNHLYFYWYRQILGQKVEFLVSFYNNEISEKSEIFDDQFSVERPDGSNFTLKIRSTKLEDSAMYFCASTADYSNQPQHFGDGTRLSIL.

This clone showed up just once. V gene TRBV23-1 combines with J gene TRBJ2-7; TRBD1 might be the D (5 bases). TRBV23-1 is an open reading frame, and its role is uncertain. This CDR3 is built from 18 residues. V was clipped by 0 bases and J by 1 base, with 19 bases between them. DNA of the CDR3: TGCGCCAGCAGTCAATCGATGGGGTACAGGTCCAGATCCTACGAGCAGTACTTC. This encodes CASSQSMGYRSRSYEQYF.

The genes are TRBV25-1 and TRBJ2-3; D is unclear. Trimming took off 5 bases at V and 2 bases at J, with 17 bases between the two ends. In germline, CDR1 is MGHDK, CDR2 SYGVNS. The CDR3 is 16 residues long. As DNA, the CDR3 is TGTGCCAGCAGTCTAGAGTTCGGAATCCCCACAGATACGCAGTATTTT. The encoded protein is CASSLEFGIPTDTQYF.

This clone was detected only a few times. This chain uses TRBV5-4 with TRBJ2-1; D gene uncertain. The CDR3 is 13 residues long. Germline values: CDR1 SGHNT, CDR2 YYREEE (reference sequence). Trimming pared 0 bases from V and 8 bases from J, leaving 9 bases between. CDR3 protein: CASSLVSIDEQFF. The DNA for the CDR3 is TGTGCCAGCAGCTTGGTGTCGATAGATGAGCAGTTCTTC.

The chain employs TRBV5-1 and TRBJ2-7; D might be TRBD2 (6 bases). The CDR3 has 14 amino acids. Germline CDR1 reads SGHRS; CDR2 reads YFSETQ. V lost 4 bases to trimming and J lost 4 bases, with 15 bases between them. CDR3 coding DNA: TGCGCCAGCAGCGGGGTTGGGGGGACGTACGAGCAGTACTTC. It translates to CASSGVGGTYEQYF.

V and J are TRBV6-5 and TRBJ2-7; D gene ambiguous. Germline assignment: CDR1 MNHEY and CDR2 SVGAGI. The V end lost 6 bases, the J end lost 5 bases, and 8 bases lay between the germline ends. This CDR3 spans 11 amino acids. The DNA for the CDR3 is TGTGCCAGCAGAAACGACCACGAGCAGTACTTC. Protein: CASRNDHEQYF.

The V and J genes are TRBV4-2 and TRBJ2-1; D unclear. V lost 0 bases, J lost 3 bases, and 12 bases lay in between. The CDR3 is 16 residues long. Germline loops: CDR1 LGHNA, CDR2 YNFKEQ. The CDR3 here is CASSQDSRTDYNEQFF. CDR3 sequence (DNA): TGTGCCAGCAGCCAAGATTCCAGGACGGACTACAATGAGCAGTTCTTC.

The chain has TRBV15 and TRBJ2-5, with a weak D call TRBD2 (5 bases). Trimming removed 3 bases from V and 4 bases from J, with 12 bases in between. CDR1 is LNHNV and CDR2 is YYDKDF in the germline V gene (reference sequence). This CDR3 is 14 amino acids long. In nucleotides, the CDR3 is TGTGCCACCAGCAGCCGGGGTTTGGGAGAGACCCAGTACTTC. It yields the protein CATSSRGLGETQYF. The complete variable domain, with remaining parts taken from reference TRBV15 and TRBJ2-5, reads DAMVIQNPRYQVTQFGKPVTLSCSQTLNHNVMYWYQQKSSQAPKLLFHYYDKDFNNEADTPDNFQSRRPNTSFCFLDIRSPGLGDTAMYLCATSSRGLGETQYFGPGTRLLVL.

This chain uses TRBV28 with TRBJ2-1; the match to TRBD2 covers 11 bases. The CDR3 runs to 18 residues. Germline assignment: CDR1 MDHEN and CDR2 SYDVKM. V gave up 4 bases and J gave up 4 bases; unmatched junction bases: 12. The CDR3 nucleotides are TGTGCCAGCAGTTCGATGTTAAGACTAGCGGGACAATACAATGAGCAGTTCTTC. Translated, it gives CASSSMLRLAGQYNEQFF.

This rearrangement joins TRBV28 to TRBJ1-4, with a tentative D call TRBD1 (6 bases). The CDR3 runs 16 residues. V gave up 8 bases and J gave up 5 bases, with 21 bases separating them. CDR1 MDHEN and CDR2 SYDVKM come from the germline V gene. Here the CDR3 reads CASYTGMDRPNEKLFF. The DNA of the CDR3 is TGTGCCAGCTATACGGGAATGGACAGACCAAATGAAAAACTGTTTTTT.

The V and J genes are TRBV6-5 and TRBJ2-1; perhaps D is TRBD1 or TRBD2 (5 bases each). The CDR3 loop spans 16 amino acids. In germline, CDR1 is MNHEY, CDR2 SVGAGI. The V end was cut by 4 bases, the J end by 6 bases, with 19 bases between. The CDR3 DNA follows: TGTGCCAGCAGTTCCCCGGGGCAGGGTAGGCGCAATGAGCAGTTCTTC. Protein sequence: CASSSPGQGRRNEQFF.

The chain uses TRBV27 and TRBJ1-1; no firm D call. V was trimmed by 7 bases and J by 9 bases, leaving 12 bases between them. Germline V gene sequence: CDR1 MNHEY, CDR2 SMNVEV (reference sequence). This CDR3 spans 11 amino acids. The CDR3 bases are TGTGCCAGCATATCCCCCGGCCAAGCTTTCTTT. Amino acid sequence: CASISPGQAFF.